Below are 31 T cell receptor beta chains sequenced from a single sample in a study of T cell repertoires in cytomegalovirus infection. TCRdb re-called the reads through MiXCR, storing one row per CDR3 protein. The sample holds about 130,000 distinct CDR3 sequences; approximately 9.2% are singletons and the top ten take roughly a tenth. Sequenced: PBMCs. Receptor source: a human donor in good health (CMV status not recorded). Some clones in this sample may be carry-over from other donors' samples.

This clonotype was counted at least ten times. The chain uses TRBV7-9 and TRBJ2-2; D remains unclear. In germline, CDR1 is SEHNR, CDR2 FQNEAQ (reference sequence). V gave up 7 bases and J gave up 6 bases, with 21 bases separating them. This CDR3 is 16 amino acids long. CDR3 sequence: CASNLRNPSQAGELFF. The CDR3 DNA reads as TGTGCCAGCAACTTGAGAAATCCCAGCCAAGCCGGGGAGCTGTTTTTT. The full variable domain, its missing parts supplied by reference TRBV7-9 and TRBJ2-2, is DTGVSQNPRHKITKRGQNVTFRCDPISEHNRLYWYRQTLGQGPEFLTYFQNEAQLEKSRLLSDRFSAERPKGSFSTLEIQRTEQGDSAMYLCASNLRNPSQAGELFFGEGSRLTVL.

This clonotype was counted a few times. The chain couples TRBV19 to TRBJ2-5, with a possible D match to TRBD2 (6 bases). The CDR3 has 15 residues. V shed 8 bases and J shed 4 bases, with 20 bases lying between them. Per germline, CDR1 LNHDA and CDR2 SQIVND (reference sequence). In DNA, the CDR3 is TGTGCCAGTGCCCAGTTACTAGCCGGCCGAGAGACCCAGTACTTC. This codes for CASAQLLAGRETQYF.

This clonotype was seen a handful of times. The chain combines TRBV2 with TRBJ1-1; D perhaps matches TRBD1 (6 bases). Germline V gene sequence: CDR1 SNHLY, CDR2 FYNNEI. This CDR3 region has 13 residues. Trimming stripped 7 bases from V and 0 bases from J, with 9 bases between. The CDR3 DNA sequence: TGTGCCAGCAACAGGGCTGTGAACACTGAAGCTTTCTTT. Translated, it gives CASNRAVNTEAFF.

This clonotype appeared a few times. This chain connects TRBV12-3 or TRBV12-4 to TRBJ2-3, with D tentatively TRBD2 (7 bases). Trimming pared 7 bases from V and 3 bases from J, leaving 17 bases between. This CDR3 contains 15 residues. The CDR3 region is CASTTMGGATDTQYF. CDR3 sequence (DNA): TGTGCCAGCACCACGATGGGGGGGGCAACAGATACGCAGTATTTT.

The sample holds many counts of this clonotype. The chain links TRBV19 to TRBJ1-1; D unresolved. Looked up from germline, CDR1 is LNHDA and CDR2 is SQIVND (reference sequence). The CDR3 sequence is 12 residues long. V was cut by 11 bases and J by 1 base, with 11 bases left in between. The CDR3 DNA reads TGTGCCTCGAGGTCCGGGAACACTGAAGCTTTCTTT. This encodes CASRSGNTEAFF.

This clonotype was recorded many times. V gene TRBV20-1 combines with J gene TRBJ1-2; TRBD1 might be the D (6 bases). The CDR3 is made up of 15 amino acids. V dropped 0 bases and J dropped 3 bases, with 14 bases sitting between them. The germline gives CDR1 DFQATT, CDR2 SNEGSKA (reference sequence). The CDR3 region has the DNA TGCAGTGCTAGAGATCTCCGGGGGGCGGACTATGGCTACACCTTC. Translating gives CSARDLRGADYGYTF.

This clonotype was picked up many times. V gene TRBV7-6 combines with J gene TRBJ2-4; D might be TRBD1 or TRBD2, each matching 5 bases. This CDR3 has 18 residues. V dropped 5 bases and J dropped 0 bases, with 20 bases sitting between them. Looked up from germline, CDR1 is SGHVS and CDR2 is FNYEAQ. The chain's CDR3 is CASSPGALRGVAKNIQYF. CDR3 DNA sequence: TGTGCCAGCAGCCCCGGGGCTCTACGAGGGGTAGCCAAAAACATTCAGTACTTC. Full variable domain (remainder filled in from reference TRBV7-6 and TRBJ2-4): GAGVSQSPRYKVTKRGQDVALRCDPISGHVSLYWYRQALGQGPEFLTYFNYEAQQDKSGLPNDRFSAERPEGSISTLTIQRTEQRDSAMYRCASSPGALRGVAKNIQYFGAGTRLSVL.

The chain employs TRBV20-1 and TRBJ2-7; 7 bases align to TRBD1. The germline CDR1 and CDR2 sequences are DFQATT and SNEGSKA (reference sequence). This CDR3 spans 14 amino acids. The ends lost 3 bases at V and 3 bases at J; junction bases unmatched: 8. The CDR3 loop reads CSARTGTESYEQYF. The DNA of the CDR3 is TGCAGTGCTAGGACCGGGACAGAGAGCTACGAGCAGTACTTC.

This sequence joins TRBV6-5 and TRBJ1-2; 7 bases are a match to TRBD1. The V and J ends lost 4 bases and 2 bases, in that order; junction bases with no gene match: 7. There are 15 residues in the CDR3. Germline V CDR1 and CDR2: MNHEY, SVGAGI. CDR3 amino acids: CASSSGQLLNYGYTF. As DNA, the CDR3 is TGTGCCAGCAGTTCGGGACAGTTGTTAAACTATGGCTACACCTTC.

Many counts were recorded for this clonotype. The V gene is TRBV6-5, the J gene TRBJ2-2; D is ambiguous. The CDR3 contains 16 residues. The V gene's germline CDR1 is MNHEY and CDR2 SVGAGI. Trimming took off 5 bases at V and 1 base at J, with 14 bases between the two ends. CDR3 sequence reads: CASSETPNVNTGELFF. CDR3 DNA sequence: TGTGCCAGCAGTGAGACCCCAAACGTGAACACCGGGGAGCTGTTTTTT.

This clonotype was seen repeatedly, ten times or more. The chain uses TRBV7-6 and TRBJ2-7; D is undetermined. Germline CDR1 SGHVS, CDR2 FNYEAQ. The CDR3 loop spans 14 amino acids. V shed 3 bases and J shed 1 base, with 10 bases lying between them. This chain's CDR3 is CASSLTDGSYEQYF. CDR3 in DNA: TGTGCCAGCAGCTTGACGGACGGGTCCTACGAGCAGTACTTC.

This clonotype was observed a handful of times. The CDR3 loop reads CASSPTRTPYEQYF. CDR3 sequence (DNA): TGTGCCAGCAGCCCCACTAGAACCCCCTACGAGCAGTACTTC. The chain is built from TRBV28 and TRBJ2-7, with a possible D match to TRBD2 (5 bases). The CDR3 has 14 residues. From germline, CDR1 is MDHEN and CDR2 SYDVKM. The V gene lost 6 bases and the J gene lost 2 bases, with 14 bases spanning the gap.

This chain uses TRBV2 with TRBJ2-7; D is possibly TRBD1 or TRBD2 (6 bases each). The V gene lost 3 bases and the J gene lost 6 bases, with 18 bases spanning the gap. Germline V gene lookup returns CDR1 SNHLY and CDR2 FYNNEI. The CDR3 runs to 15 residues. This CDR3 reads CASSEAGGADPEQYF. As DNA, the CDR3 is TGTGCCAGCAGTGAGGCCGGGGGCGCGGATCCCGAGCAGTACTTC.

There are many counts of this clonotype. This CDR3 reads CSARDSSAEAFF. The CDR3 DNA is TGCAGTGCTAGAGATAGTTCGGCTGAAGCTTTCTTT. The rearrangement joins TRBV20-1 to TRBJ1-1; D gene ambiguous. CDR1 and CDR2 from the germline V gene are DFQATT and SNEGSKA (reference sequence). Trimming left V 0 bases short and J 6 bases short, with 8 bases between. The CDR3 extends over 12 amino acids.

This clonotype was seen more than once but under ten times. V is TRBV20-1 and J is TRBJ1-5; the match to TRBD1 covers 8 bases. Germline loops: CDR1 DFQATT, CDR2 SNEGSKA (reference sequence). Trimming removed 6 bases from V and 6 bases from J; junction bases left unmatched: 10. The CDR3 covers 14 residues. CDR3 DNA: TGCAGTGCCCCCCGACAGGGGTCCACTCAGCCCCAGCATTTT. Translated, it gives CSAPRQGSTQPQHF.

This clonotype was recorded many times. V usage is TRBV3-1 and J usage is TRBJ2-7; D is unresolved. This CDR3 is built from 12 residues. Trimming stripped 1 base from V and 4 bases from J, with 5 bases between. The germline gives CDR1 LGHDT, CDR2 YNNKEL (reference sequence). The CDR3 here is CASSQVQYEQYF. CDR3 nucleotide sequence: TGTGCCAGCAGCCAAGTTCAATACGAGCAGTACTTC.

CDR3 nucleotide sequence: TGTGCCAGCAGTTTAGCGACAGGGGGATACACTGAAGCTTTCTTT. As protein: CASSLATGGYTEAFF. The chain is built from TRBV28 and TRBJ1-1; 9 positions match TRBD1. Trimming at V came to 2 bases and at J to 3 bases, leaving 4 bases not matched to a gene. The CDR3 has 15 residues. The germline V gene has CDR1 MDHEN and CDR2 SYDVKM.

This clonotype was picked up many times. Compared with germline, one end of the junction differs, possibly owing to a read error. The chain links TRBV4-1 to TRBJ2-2, with a possible D match to TRBD2 (6 bases). The CDR3 spans 15 residues. Per the germline V gene, CDR1 is MGHRA and CDR2 is YSYEKL. In nucleotides, the CDR3 is TGCGCCAGCAGTCTAGAGGGGACTCCGAACACCGGGGAGCTGTTT. Translating it yields CASSLEGTPNTGELF.

The chain uses TRBV20-1 and TRBJ2-7; D is perhaps TRBD1 (6 bases). Germline V gene data show CDR1 as DFQATT and CDR2 as SNEGSKA (reference sequence). This CDR3 comprises 12 residues. The V and J ends lost 5 bases and 1 base respectively, with 9 bases between them. CDR3 loop: CSAPGQSYEQYF. The CDR3 DNA sequence: TGCAGTGCTCCCGGACAGTCCTACGAGCAGTACTTC.

This clonotype was counted ten times or more. V and J are TRBV11-1 and TRBJ2-5; 11 positions agree with TRBD2. The CDR3 sequence is 15 residues long. J gave up 9 bases and V 6 bases, and 12 bases lay outside the gene matches. From germline, CDR1 is SGHAT and CDR2 FQDESV (reference sequence). The CDR3 spells CASSSGLAAPRPQYF. The CDR3 DNA is TGTGCCAGCAGTTCGGGACTAGCGGCTCCAAGGCCCCAGTACTTC.

This clonotype has a count of ten or more. V usage is TRBV25-1 and J usage is TRBJ1-6, with no clear D. This CDR3 comprises 15 residues. Trimming took off 3 bases at V and 0 bases at J, with 6 bases between the two ends. CDR1 and CDR2 from the germline V gene are MGHDK and SYGVNS. CDR3 region: CASSEGSSYNSPLHF. The CDR3 DNA sequence: TGTGCCAGCAGTGAGGGCAGCTCCTATAATTCACCCCTCCACTTT.

The sample holds many counts of this clonotype. The gene calls are TRBV7-2 and TRBJ1-5; D is possibly TRBD1 (5 bases). Trimming cost V 5 bases and J 7 bases, with 12 bases left between them. The CDR3 is 13 amino acids. CDR1 is SGHTA, CDR2 FQGNSA, per germline. CDR3 loop: CASSQGRGQPQHF. The DNA of the CDR3 is TGTGCCAGCAGCCAGGGTAGGGGCCAGCCCCAGCATTTT.

This clonotype was recorded at least ten times. The rearrangement links TRBV19 to TRBJ2-5; D unresolved. The CDR3 runs to 14 residues. The germline CDR1 and CDR2 sequences are LNHDA and SQIVND (reference sequence). Trimming stripped 3 bases from V and 9 bases from J, with 17 bases between. The DNA for the CDR3 is TGTGCCAGTAGTATCGACGGATCCGATCGTCCCCAGTACTTC. It yields the protein CASSIDGSDRPQYF. Full variable domain (missing parts from reference TRBV19 and TRBJ2-5): DGGITQSPKYLFRKEGQNVTLSCEQNLNHDAMYWYRQDPGQGLRLIYYSQIVNDFQKGDIAEGYSVSREKKESFPLTVTSAQKNPTAFYLCASSIDGSDRPQYFGPGTRLLVL.

This clonotype was counted many times. V usage is TRBV20-1 and J usage is TRBJ1-2; D is perhaps TRBD1 (6 bases). This CDR3 comprises 16 residues. The germline V gene has CDR1 DFQATT and CDR2 SNEGSKA (reference sequence). Trimming took 2 bases from V and 0 from J, leaving 16 bases between them. The DNA of the CDR3 is TGCAGTGCTAGAATCCCCCACGGGGGCCCTAACTATGGCTACACCTTC. Its protein product is CSARIPHGGPNYGYTF.

Worth noting for this clonotype: At one of its ends the junction is not consistent with the germline gene, which may arise from a read error. V is TRBV19 and J is TRBJ1-1; D unresolved. CDR3 length: 12 residues. Germline V CDR1 and CDR2: LNHDA, SQIVND (reference sequence). In DNA, the CDR3 is TGTGCCAGCAGTATGTGGGGCACTGAAGCTTTCTTT. Translating gives CASSMWGTEAFF.

This clonotype was detected many times. The gene calls are TRBV12-3 or TRBV12-4 and TRBJ2-6; TRBD1 is a possible D gene (5 bases). This CDR3 is built from 16 residues. Trimming took off 6 bases at V and 2 bases at J, with 14 bases between the two ends. Here the CDR3 DNA reads TGTGCCAGCAGCTACTTAAGGGGTGCTGGGGCCAACGTCCTGACTTTC. It codes for CASSYLRGAGANVLTF.

This clonotype appeared many times. The chain recombines TRBV7-2 with TRBJ1-1, with 8 bases that match TRBD1. Germline V gives CDR1 SGHTA, CDR2 FQGNSA. V trimming: 4 bases; J trimming: 3 bases; junction bases outside the gene matches: 7. The CDR3 sequence is 15 residues long. The CDR3, as DNA: TGTGCCAGCAGCTCAGGGGGCGTGTTGGACACTGAAGCTTTCTTT. It encodes CASSSGGVLDTEAFF.

On this clonotype: At one of its ends the junction is not consistent with the germline gene, which may arise from a read error. The V call is TRBV6-6, the J call TRBJ2-2; 9 bases align to TRBD2. The CDR3 is 15 amino acids. Germline V lookup: CDR1 MNHNY, CDR2 SVGAGI (reference sequence). For the CDR3, the DNA is TGTCCCAGCAGTCCCTATAGCGGGGGTGGCGGGGAGCTGTTTTTT. Translating gives CPSSPYSGGGGELFF.

V is TRBV12-3 or TRBV12-4 and J is TRBJ2-1; D unclear. Trimming cost V 4 bases and J 8 bases, with 12 bases left between them. The length of the CDR3 is 13 residues. CDR3 residues: CASSSAPAYEQFF. The CDR3 DNA reads TGTGCCAGCAGTTCGGCTCCGGCCTATGAGCAGTTCTTC.

This clonotype came up many times. The V gene is TRBV20-1, the J gene TRBJ2-2; 7 bases fit TRBD2. Losses at the gene ends were 2 bases for V and 0 bases for J; bases not matched to a gene: 6. Germline loops: CDR1 DFQATT, CDR2 SNEGSKA (reference sequence). CDR3 size: 16 residues. The CDR3 sequence is CSARYSGRPNTGELFF. The CDR3 DNA is TGCAGTGCTAGATATAGCGGGCGCCCGAACACCGGGGAGCTGTTTTTT.

This clonotype occurred many times. The chain couples TRBV11-2 to TRBJ1-2, with D possibly being TRBD1 (5 bases). Germline-derived CDR1 and CDR2 are SGHAT and FQNNGV. The CDR3 totals 13 residues. Trimming shortened V by 5 bases and J by 8 bases, and 15 bases separated the two germline ends. The CDR3 here is CASSHPGGDGYTF. The CDR3 DNA reads as TGTGCCAGCAGCCATCCGGGGGGGGACGGCTACACCTTC.